The rows below give T cell receptor beta chains drawn from one sample of a study of CD8 T cell repertoires and HIV-1 epitope variants. Sequencing used immunoSEQ multiplex PCR; TCRdb keeps in-frame clones, though not all of them. The profile shows 90,000 or so clones, 70% to 75% of them singletons. The sequenced material came from uncultured baseline CD8+ T cells from peripheral blood mononuclear cells (PBMCs). The source of these receptors is a male donor with HIV. CDR3s include the opening cysteine and the closing phenylalanine or tryptophan. D genes are given only for firm matches. Size is omitted from some rows. Given values are once, few, many or a class for expanded clones.

V gene	clone size	D gene	J gene	CDR3 protein	CDR3 DNA
TRBV4-2	.	.	TRBJ2-7	CASSLRAGEQYF	TGTGCCAGCAGCTTACGAGCGGGCGAGCAGTACTTC
TRBV13	.	.	TRBJ1-1	CASRSADGNTEAFF	TGTGCCAGCAGATCTGCGGACGGGAACACTGAAGCTTTCTTT
TRBV7-9	few	.	TRBJ1-4	CASSLGGNEKLFF	TGTGCCAGCAGCTTAGGGGGGAATGAAAAACTGTTTTTT
TRBV7-6	.	TRBD1	TRBJ1-4	CASSSRTGGINEKLFF	TGTGCCAGCAGCTCCCGGACAGGGGGGATTAATGAAAAACTGTTTTTT
TRBV14	.	.	TRBJ2-7	CASSQAAGGYEQYF	TGTGCCAGCAGCCAAGCTGCAGGGGGGTACGAGCAGTACTTC
TRBV7-2	.	.	TRBJ1-3	CASSLDYGSGNTIYF	TGTGCCAGCAGCTTAGATTACGGGTCTGGAAACACCATATATTTT
TRBV7-2	.	.	TRBJ2-5	CASSLRETLTQYF	TGTGCCAGCAGCCTCCGGGAGACTTTAACCCAGTACTTC
TRBV27	.	.	TRBJ1-1	CASSLAGTTEAFF	TGTGCCAGCAGTTTGGCGGGGACCACTGAAGCTTTCTTT
TRBV7-8	.	TRBD2	TRBJ2-7	CASSPPGGLYEQYF	TGTGCCAGCAGCCCCCCGGGGGGGCTCTACGAGCAGTACTTC
TRBV5-4	.	TRBD1	TRBJ1-4	CASSFGQGDEKLFF	TGTGCCAGCAGCTTTGGACAGGGAGATGAAAAACTGTTTTTT
TRBV30	.	TRBD1	TRBJ2-1	CAYDRDRVVNEQFF	TGTGCCTACGACCGGGACAGGGTTGTAAATGAGCAGTTCTTC
TRBV7-9	few	.	TRBJ2-6	CASSSRAQYSGANVLTF	TGTGCCAGCAGCTCCAGGGCCCAGTACTCTGGGGCCAACGTCCTGACTTTC
TRBV18	.	.	TRBJ2-7	CASLERDEQYF	TGTGCCAGCTTAGAGAGGGACGAGCAGTACTTC
TRBV18	.	.	TRBJ1-1	CASSPRQAVNTEAFF	TGTGCCAGCTCACCCAGACAGGCCGTGAACACTGAAGCTTTCTTT
TRBV19	.	.	TRBJ2-7	CASSIRTARSYEQYF	TGTGCCAGTAGTATCCGTACAGCCCGGTCCTACGAGCAGTACTTC
TRBV30	.	.	TRBJ1-1	CAWSPPGLNTEAFF	TGTGCCTGGAGCCCCCCCGGCTTGAACACTGAAGCTTTCTTT
TRBV14	.	.	TRBJ1-2	CASSQDYRGGYTF	TGTGCCAGCAGCCAAGATTATCGGGGTGGCTACACCTTC
TRBV6-1	.	TRBD1	TRBJ2-7	CASGQGRSSYEQYF	TGTGCCAGCGGACAGGGCCGAAGCTCCTACGAGCAGTACTTC
TRBV19	.	TRBD1	TRBJ2-7	CASSIGLGTAYEQYF	TGTGCCAGTAGTATAGGACTTGGGACAGCCTACGAGCAGTACTTC
TRBV5-1	.	.	TRBJ2-2	CASSLVGTVDTGELFF	TGCGCCAGCAGCTTGGTAGGCACAGTAGACACCGGGGAGCTGTTTTTT
TRBV21-1	.	.	TRBJ1-1	CASSKGRPGQDTEAFF	TGTGCCAGCAGCAAGGGGCGCCCAGGGCAGGACACTGAAGCTTTCTTT
TRBV7-9	few	.	TRBJ2-3	CASSPNLRPPDTQYF	TGTGCCAGCAGCCCAAACCTACGGCCCCCAGATACGCAGTATTTT
TRBV28	.	.	TRBJ1-5	CASSSVNQPQHF	TGTGCCAGCAGTTCCGTAAATCAGCCCCAGCATTTT
TRBV9	.	TRBD1	TRBJ2-1	CASSVGQGSSYNEQFF	TGTGCCAGCAGCGTAGGACAGGGGAGCTCCTACAATGAGCAGTTCTTC
TRBV10-3	.	TRBD1	TRBJ1-5	CAISVQGVAQPQHF	TGTGCCATCAGTGTACAGGGGGTAGCTCAGCCCCAGCATTTT
TRBV13	once	.	TRBJ2-7	CASSLKGSWGISSYEQYF	TGTGCCAGCAGCTTAAAGGGGAGTTGGGGGATAAGCTCCTACGAGCAGTACTTC
TRBV14	.	TRBD1	TRBJ1-4	CASSRQGAYEKLFF	TGTGCCAGCAGCCGACAGGGGGCGTATGAAAAACTGTTTTTT
TRBV19	.	.	TRBJ2-7	CASSKGTYEQYF	TGTGCCAGTAGTAAGGGCACCTACGAGCAGTACTTC
TRBV19	.	TRBD2	TRBJ2-1	CASSSPSGHNEQFF	TGTGCCAGTAGTTCGCCTAGCGGGCACAATGAGCAGTTCTTC
TRBV29-1	.	.	TRBJ2-5	CSVDQLGETQYF	TGCAGCGTTGATCAGTTGGGAGAGACCCAGTACTTC
TRBV28	.	.	TRBJ2-1	CASTRAGPTYNEQFF	TGTGCCAGCACCCGGGCAGGGCCCACCTACAATGAGCAGTTCTTC
TRBV7-2	.	.	TRBJ2-7	CASSLGRAGLRDEQYF	TGTGCCAGCAGCTTAGGTAGGGCCGGCCTTAGGGACGAGCAGTACTTC
TRBV7-2	.	.	TRBJ2-1	CASSLFNNEQFF	TGTGCCAGCAGCCTTTTCAATAATGAGCAGTTCTTC
TRBV7-9	.	.	TRBJ1-2	CASSSSDSNRLYGYTF	TGTGCCAGCAGCTCCAGTGACAGTAACAGACTATATGGCTACACCTTC
TRBV6-5	.	.	TRBJ2-3	CASQYTDTQYF	TGTGCCAGCCAATACACAGATACGCAGTATTTT
TRBV7-9	.	TRBD2	TRBJ2-2	CASSRGSLAGRTNTGELFF	TGTGCCAGCAGCCGCGGGAGTCTAGCGGGAAGGACGAACACCGGGGAGCTGTTTTTT
TRBV5-1	.	.	TRBJ2-3	CASSLGHGTDTQYF	TGCGCCAGCAGCTTGGGACACGGCACAGATACGCAGTATTTT
TRBV19	.	.	TRBJ1-3	CASTRSGNTIYF	TGTGCCAGTACCCGCTCTGGAAACACCATATATTTT
TRBV25-1	once	.	TRBJ2-7	CASSGALESYEQYF	TGTGCCAGCAGTGGGGCCCTGGAGAGTTACGAGCAGTACTTC